Below are 25 T cell receptor beta chains sequenced from a single sample in a study of blood T cells in healthy people across ages. Through a sample-barcoded 5' primer and a J-beta primer mix, a second PCR was run for 7 to 11 cycles. Each CDR3 protein is one row after TCRdb ran MiXCR on the 5' RACE reads. Among 800,000 or so distinct CDR3 sequences listed, roughly 46% were seen once. Source material: blood. Source of these receptors: a man at least 80 years old in good health.

The rearrangement joins TRBV9 to TRBJ2-7, with TRBD2 matching over 8 bases. The better agreement between TRBJ2-5 and the DNA end casts doubt on the J call. CDR1 and CDR2 from the germline V gene are SGDLS and YYNGEE. This CDR3 comprises 15 residues. The CDR3 spells CASAAGGVRRETQYF. The CDR3 region has the DNA TGTGCCAGCGCCGCGGGGGGCGTGAGGCGAGAGACCCAGTACTTC.

This clonotype is a singleton in its sample. The chain links TRBV12-3 or TRBV12-4 to TRBJ2-7; D possibly uses TRBD1 or TRBD2 (5 bases each). The CDR3 spans 15 residues. Trimming stripped 6 bases from V and 7 bases from J, with 22 bases between. The CDR3 here is CASSRSEGHYNEQYF. The CDR3 coding sequence is TGTGCCAGCAGCCGGAGCGAGGGGCACTACAATGAGCAGTACTTC.

J is TRBJ2-1 and V is TRBV5-1; tentatively, D is TRBD1 or TRBD2 (6 bases each). Germline V gene sequence: CDR1 SGHRS, CDR2 YFSETQ. This CDR3 region has 17 residues. V shed 1 base and J shed 2 bases, with 16 bases lying between them. CDR3 sequence: CASSLSRGRGPYNEQFF. The CDR3 coding sequence is TGCGCCAGCAGCTTGTCACGCGGCCGGGGGCCCTACAATGAGCAGTTCTTC.

In the case of this clonotype: A much larger clone lies one base from this, so it may be a read error. V usage is TRBV7-2 and J usage is TRBJ2-3; 9 nucleotides line up with TRBD2. The CDR3 has 14 residues. Germline CDR1 reads SGHTA; CDR2 reads FQGNSA. The ends lost 5 bases at V and 4 bases at J; junction bases unmatched: 4. For the CDR3, the DNA is TGTGCCAGCAGCATTTGCGGGAGGGCAGATACGCAGTATTTT. Protein sequence: CASSICGRADTQYF.

This clonotype was observed a single time. The chain joins TRBV9 to TRBJ1-1; TRBD1 agrees at 7 bases. CDR3 length: 14 amino acids. The V segment lost 3 bases and the J segment 3 bases; nucleotides outside the gene matches: 5. CDR1 is SGDLS and CDR2 is YYNGEE in the germline V gene. The CDR3 bases are TGTGCCAGCAGCGCGACGGGGACAGACACTGAAGCTTTCTTT. Its translation is CASSATGTDTEAFF.

The CDR3: CAETGSTEAFF. CDR3 nucleotide sequence: TGTGCCGAAACAGGGAGCACTGAAGCTTTCTTT. This chain links TRBV2 with TRBJ1-1, with a weak D call TRBD1 (6 bases). Germline loops: CDR1 SNHLY, CDR2 FYNNEI. V lost 11 bases, J lost 4 bases, and 11 bases lay in between. This CDR3 region has 11 residues.

This clonotype occurred a few times. The chain carries TRBV6-1 and TRBJ2-7; possible D gene TRBD2, 5 bases. V was pared by 5 bases and J by 5 bases, with 22 bases between. The CDR3 is made up of 16 amino acids. The germline V gene encodes CDR1 MNHNS and CDR2 SASEGT. CDR3 sequence: CASSPPGFRKRDEQYF. CDR3 sequence (DNA): TGTGCCAGCAGTCCCCCGGGATTTCGTAAGAGGGACGAGCAGTACTTC.

The chain carries TRBV24-1 and TRBJ2-1; D call uncertain. The V gene lost 0 bases and the J gene lost 0 bases, with 8 bases spanning the gap. CDR3 length: 16 amino acids. Germline CDR1 is KGHDR and CDR2 is SFDVKD. The CDR3 loop reads CATSDLRYGSYNEQFF. CDR3 nucleotides: TGTGCCACCAGTGATTTGCGGTACGGCTCCTACAATGAGCAGTTCTTC.

V gene TRBV4-2 combines with J gene TRBJ2-4; TRBD1 is a possible D gene (5 bases). The V end was cut by 0 bases, the J end by 8 bases, with 14 bases between. CDR3 length: 15 amino acids. CDR1 LGHNA and CDR2 YNFKEQ come from the germline V gene. CDR3 sequence (DNA): TGTGCCAGCAGCCAAGAGTACAGGAGAATGGACATTCAGTACTTC. Its protein product is CASSQEYRRMDIQYF.

The table lists this clonotype with a few counts. The J gene is TRBJ2-7, the V gene TRBV7-2; 9 bases are a match to TRBD2. Germline V gene sequence: CDR1 SGHTA, CDR2 FQGNSA. V shed 6 bases and J 0 bases; nucleotides not matched to a gene: 3. The CDR3 contains 14 residues. The CDR3 loop reads CASRLSGSSYEQYF. CDR3 DNA sequence: TGTGCCAGCAGACTTAGCGGGAGCTCCTACGAGCAGTACTTC.

This clonotype was counted between two and nine times. The V gene is TRBV27, the J gene TRBJ2-5; D uncertain. The germline V gene encodes CDR1 MNHEY and CDR2 SMNVEV (reference sequence). Deletions cut 8 bases from V and 1 base from J, with 5 bases between. The CDR3 contains 11 residues. CDR3 DNA sequence: TGTGCCAGCGCCAGCCAAGAGACCCAGTACTTC. It yields the protein CASASQETQYF.

V gene TRBV19 combines with J gene TRBJ1-2; weak D call: TRBD1 (5 bases). This CDR3 region has 14 residues. V was cut by 1 base and J by 1 base, with 7 bases left in between. The V gene's germline CDR1 is LNHDA and CDR2 SQIVND (reference sequence). This chain's CDR3 is CASSIGGVNYGYTF. In DNA, the CDR3 is TGTGCCAGTAGTATAGGAGGGGTTAACTATGGCTACACCTTC.

The sample holds a few counts of this clonotype. The gene calls are TRBV29-1 and TRBJ2-7; the D gene is possibly TRBD2 (5 bases). The V gene lost 5 bases and the J gene lost 2 bases, with 10 bases spanning the gap. The germline gives CDR1 SQVTM, CDR2 ANQGSEA. This CDR3 is built from 12 residues. CDR3 protein: CSVYEGTYEQYF. Here the CDR3 DNA reads TGCAGCGTTTACGAGGGAACCTACGAGCAGTACTTC.

Details on this clonotype: This CDR3 fails to terminate in the conserved phenylalanine or tryptophan, so it likely reflects a read error. V is TRBV20-1 and J is TRBJ2-4; TRBD1 aligns across 9 bases. The germline V gene has CDR1 DFQATT and CDR2 SNEGSKA (reference sequence). After removal of 5 bases from V and 8 bases from J, the junction contained 16 bases not matched to a gene. The CDR3 has 16 amino acids. CDR3 nucleotide sequence: TGCAGTGCTTTAGTAGAATGGGGGACAGGGTCATACATTCAGTACTAC. Its translation: CSALVEWGTGSYIQYY.

This clonotype was seen only a few times. A single base separates this from a much larger clone, so it may be a read error. The rearrangement links TRBV14 to TRBJ2-1; D is perhaps TRBD2 (6 bases). CDR3 length: 15 residues. In germline, CDR1 is SGHDN, CDR2 FVKESK. V lost 4 bases, J lost 4 bases, and 14 bases lay in between. For the CDR3, the DNA is TGTGCCAGCAGCCGGCGGGGCAGCGGGTACAATGAGCAGTTCTTC. Its protein product is CASSRRGSGYNEQFF.

CDR3 protein: CASNPTDSSYEQYF. DNA of the CDR3: TGCGCCAGCAACCCTACCGACAGCTCCTACGAGCAGTACTTC. The genes are TRBV5-1 and TRBJ2-7; D might be TRBD1 (5 bases). The germline V gene encodes CDR1 SGHRS and CDR2 YFSETQ. V dropped 6 bases and J dropped 0 bases, with 13 bases sitting between them. This CDR3 comprises 14 residues.

V gene TRBV5-1 combines with J gene TRBJ1-4, with a tentative D call TRBD1 (6 bases). Looked up from germline, CDR1 is SGHRS and CDR2 is YFSETQ. CDR3 length: 16 residues. V was pared by 2 bases and J by 5 bases, with 16 bases between. The CDR3 here is CASSFITQGTNEKLFF. As DNA, the CDR3 is TGCGCCAGCAGCTTCATCACACAGGGAACGAATGAAAAACTGTTTTTT.

In regard to this clonotype: A much larger clone is a single base away; this may be a read error. The chain couples TRBV11-2 to TRBJ2-4; D gene uncertain. V lost 1 base and J lost 2, with 3 bases in between. From germline, CDR1 is SGHAT and CDR2 FQNNGV. The CDR3 has 13 residues. CDR3 coding DNA: TGTGCCAGCAGCTTAGTTTCCAAAAACATTCAGTACTTC. Its translation: CASSLVSKNIQYF.

The chain carries TRBV20-1 and TRBJ2-1, with 9 bases that match TRBD2. With V trimmed by 1 base and J by 1 base, 8 bases remained unmatched. Germline V gene lookup returns CDR1 DFQATT and CDR2 SNEGSKA (reference sequence). The CDR3 is 17 amino acids. CDR3 DNA sequence: TGCAGTGCTAGAGTATTTGCGGGGGGGACGTCCTACAATGAGCAGTTCTTC. This translates into CSARVFAGGTSYNEQFF.

V is TRBV7-9 and J is TRBJ2-3; TRBD1 might be the D (6 bases). Germline V gives CDR1 SEHNR, CDR2 FQNEAQ (reference sequence). The CDR3 extends over 16 amino acids. Trimming took 4 bases from V and 0 from J, leaving 14 bases between them. The DNA of the CDR3 is TGTGCCAGCAGCTCGGGGACATTCACGAGCACAGATACGCAGTATTTT. Its translation: CASSSGTFTSTDTQYF.

The DNA for the CDR3 is TGCAGCGTTGTCGGACTAGCGGGAGGGCCGTCACCGCATGAGCAGTTCTTC. It encodes CSVVGLAGGPSPHEQFF. This chain joins TRBV29-1 and TRBJ2-1; 15 nucleotides agree with TRBD2. With V trimmed by 4 bases and J by 8 bases, 12 bases remained unmatched. The CDR3 covers 17 residues. Germline-derived CDR1 and CDR2 are SQVTM and ANQGSEA.

This chain joins TRBV7-3 and TRBJ2-4, with 14 bases lining up with TRBD2. Judging by the DNA end, TRBJ2-5 fits better; the J call may be wrong. Germline loops: CDR1 SGHTA, CDR2 FQGTGA. The CDR3 contains 20 residues. CDR3 sequence: CASSLLGLAGGPVYQETQYF. The CDR3 bases are TGTGCCAGCAGCTTACTCGGACTAGCGGGAGGACCGGTGTACCAAGAGACCCAGTACTTC.

This chain links TRBV3-1 with TRBJ2-1; TRBD1 might be the D (6 bases). Matching the DNA end better, TRBJ2-7 makes the J call doubtful. This CDR3 is 16 amino acids long. The germline gives CDR1 LGHDT, CDR2 YNNKEL (reference sequence). CDR3 sequence (DNA): TGTGCCAGCAGCCAAGATACGGCAGGGGTCTACAATGAGCAGTACTTC. This codes for CASSQDTAGVYNEQYF.

The table lists this clonotype with many counts. J is TRBJ2-1 and V is TRBV7-2; TRBD2 might be the D (5 bases). The CDR3 is made up of 11 amino acids. V lost 5 bases to trimming and J lost 8 bases, with 7 bases between them. CDR1 and CDR2 (germline): SGHTA, FQGNSA. CDR3 loop: CASSGLHEQFF. In DNA, the CDR3 is TGTGCCAGCAGCGGACTGCATGAGCAGTTCTTC.

The chain carries TRBV2 and TRBJ2-2; D remains unclear. Germline CDR1 SNHLY, CDR2 FYNNEI. V was shortened by 6 bases and J by 3 bases, with 17 bases between the two germline ends. The CDR3 runs 16 residues. Here the CDR3 reads CASRNRPPSHTGELFF. The CDR3 nucleotides read TGTGCCAGCAGAAACCGGCCGCCATCCCACACCGGGGAGCTGTTTTTT.